The TCR beta chain under discussion was sequenced for a study of blood T cell repertoires in COVID-19. Study background: Sources were T cells, B-cell-depleted T cells, or PBMCs; the material itself was cDNA or gDNA.

The V end lost 0 bases, the J end lost 0 bases, and 8 bases lay between the germline ends. From germline, CDR1 is SGHRS and CDR2 YFSETQ. The CDR3 contains 15 residues. Using immunoSEQ multiplex PCR, the repertoire was profiled, and TCRdb retains in-frame clones only, with some absent. The sample contains 200,000 to 250,000 clones, around 82% of which appear only once. Material for sequencing was peripheral blood. This sequence originates from an older woman with acute or convalescent COVID-19. V gene TRBV5-1 combines with J gene TRBJ2-3; no firm D call. The CDR3 DNA sequence: TGCGCCAGCAGCTTGGCATCTACTAGCACAGATACGCAGTATTTT. It codes for CASSLASTSTDTQYF.